One sample yielded the 12 T cell receptor beta chains listed below, sequenced in a study of T cell repertoires in cytomegalovirus infection (dated by TCRdb to the late 2010s). The instrument given in TCRdb is Illumina HiSeq 1500. The raw public reads went through TCRdb reprocessing: fastp at Q25, MiXCR clone calling, in-frame beta chains kept. Records with the same CDR3 protein are collapsed into one entry carrying the most frequent genes and DNA. This sample holds around 170,000 distinct CDR3 sequences; about a sixth were observed only once. The ten largest clones capture approximately 19% of the sample. The specimen sequenced was CD8+ T cells from PBMCs. The receptors originated from a human donor in good health (CMV status not recorded). Some clones in this sample may be carry-over from other donors' samples.

This clonotype has only a few counts. Here the CDR3 DNA reads TGTGCCACCAGCACCTCGCCGGGAGAGTTAAACACCGGGGAGCTGTTTTTT. It encodes CATSTSPGELNTGELFF. The genes are TRBV15 and TRBJ2-2; tentative D call: TRBD2 (6 bases). The germline V and J ends were trimmed by 4 bases and 2 bases, with 17 bases remaining between them. The CDR3 is 17 amino acids. Germline-derived CDR1 and CDR2 are LNHNV and YYDKDF (reference sequence).

This clonotype was seen only a few times. The chain couples TRBV11-2 to TRBJ1-6; D is unresolved. The CDR3 consists of 10 residues. Germline assignment: CDR1 SGHAT and CDR2 FQNNGV. The V gene lost 4 bases and the J gene lost 16 bases, with 8 bases spanning the gap. In nucleotides, the CDR3 is TGTGCCAGCAGCTCACAAGGGCTCCACTTT. Its protein product is CASSSQGLHF.

This clonotype was detected a few times. This chain connects TRBV5-1 to TRBJ2-7; TRBD2 aligns across 8 bases. The V gene end was trimmed by 1 base and the J gene end by 3 bases; junction bases not matched to a gene: 6. The CDR3 loop spans 15 amino acids. From germline, CDR1 is SGHRS and CDR2 YFSETQ. CDR3 region: CASSLSSGIYYEQYF. CDR3 nucleotide sequence: TGCGCCAGCAGCTTGAGTAGCGGGATCTACTACGAGCAGTACTTC.

This chain uses TRBV7-9 with TRBJ1-1; tentatively, D is TRBD1 (6 bases). CDR3 size: 15 residues. Germline-derived CDR1 and CDR2 are SEHNR and FQNEAQ (reference sequence). V was pared by 7 bases and J by 4 bases, with 19 bases between. The CDR3 spells CASNHFGGRGTEAFF. CDR3 DNA: TGTGCCAGCAATCATTTCGGGGGGCGCGGCACTGAAGCTTTCTTT.

This clonotype was counted many times. Here the CDR3 DNA reads TGTGCCAGCAGCTTAGCTTCCTGGACAGGGGACAAGACCCAGTACTTC. Protein sequence: CASSLASWTGDKTQYF. This chain joins TRBV7-8 and TRBJ2-5; 9 nucleotides agree with TRBD1. The CDR3 covers 16 residues. CDR1 and CDR2 (germline): SGHVS, FQNEAQ. After removal of 0 bases from V and 6 bases from J, the junction contained 8 bases not matched to a gene. Together with reference TRBV7-8 and TRBJ2-5, the CDR3 gives the full variable domain: GAGVSQSPRYKVAKRGQDVALRCDPISGHVSLFWYQQALGQGPEFLTYFQNEAQLDKSGLPSDRFFAERPEGSVSTLKIQRTQQEDSAVYLCASSLASWTGDKTQYFGPGTRLLVL.

This chain uses TRBV25-1 with TRBJ2-6; D possibly corresponds to TRBD1 (6 bases). V lost 4 bases and J 0 bases, leaving 13 bases between the germline ends. In germline, CDR1 is MGHDK, CDR2 SYGVNS. CDR3 length: 17 amino acids. CDR3 sequence (DNA): TGTGCCAGCAGTGCAAGCGGACAGTTCTCTGGGGCCAACGTCCTGACTTTC. This encodes CASSASGQFSGANVLTF. Variable domain in full (rest from reference TRBV25-1 and TRBJ2-6): EADIYQTPRYLVIGTGKKITLECSQTMGHDKMYWYQQDPGMELHLIHYSYGVNSTEKGDLSSESTVSRIRTEHFPLTLESARPSHTSQYLCASSASGQFSGANVLTFGAGSRLTVL.

The chain links TRBV15 to TRBJ2-7; D is uncertain. The CDR3 totals 13 residues. The germline CDR1 and CDR2 sequences are LNHNV and YYDKDF (reference sequence). V was pared by 0 bases and J by 6 bases, with 9 bases between. The CDR3 DNA is TGTGCCACCAGCAGAGATCTGGTTGCCGAGCAGTACTTC. Encoded protein: CATSRDLVAEQYF.

The J gene is TRBJ2-1, the V gene TRBV20-1, with 14 nucleotides matching TRBD2. CDR3 length equals 15 residues. Trimming removed 3 bases from V and 8 bases from J; junction bases left unmatched: 6. Germline loops: CDR1 DFQATT, CDR2 SNEGSKA (reference sequence). In DNA, the CDR3 is TGCAGTGCTAGTTTCAGACTAGCGGGAGGGCATGAGCAGTTCTTC. Its protein product is CSASFRLAGGHEQFF.

The J gene is TRBJ2-5, the V gene TRBV13, with a tentative D call TRBD2 (6 bases). The CDR3 totals 14 residues. The germline CDR1 and CDR2 sequences are PRHDT and FYEKMQ (reference sequence). The V end lost 5 bases, the J end lost 4 bases, and 14 bases lay between the germline ends. The CDR3 DNA reads as TGTGCCAGCAGCCCGAGGACGGGACTAGAGACCCAGTACTTC. Its protein is CASSPRTGLETQYF.

This clonotype was counted between two and nine times. The J gene is TRBJ2-1, the V gene TRBV20-1; TRBD1 agrees at 7 bases. Looked up from germline, CDR1 is DFQATT and CDR2 is SNEGSKA (reference sequence). This CDR3 has 14 residues. The J segment lost 5 bases and the V segment lost 4 bases, leaving 8 bases of the junction unmatched. This CDR3 is CSAITGAEHNEQFF. Written as DNA, the CDR3 is TGCAGTGCTATCACAGGGGCCGAACACAATGAGCAGTTCTTC.

This clonotype was seen only a few times. This chain uses TRBV12-3 or TRBV12-4 with TRBJ2-1; D ambiguous. V lost 2 bases, J lost 5 bases, and 16 bases lay in between. CDR3 size: 16 residues. The CDR3 sequence: CASSLLGLVNNNEQFF. As DNA, the CDR3 is TGTGCCAGCAGTTTACTGGGCCTCGTCAATAACAATGAGCAGTTCTTC.

The chain couples TRBV6-5 to TRBJ2-5; TRBD2 is a possible D gene (5 bases). Trimming took off 3 bases at V and 1 base at J, with 15 bases between the two ends. From germline, CDR1 is MNHEY and CDR2 SVGAGI. The CDR3 contains 16 residues. The CDR3 sequence: CASSYQGLALQETQYF. The CDR3 nucleotides read TGTGCCAGCAGTTATCAAGGACTGGCCCTCCAAGAGACCCAGTACTTC.